This entry features one T cell receptor (beta chain) sequence. Using immunoSEQ multiplex PCR, the repertoire was profiled, and TCRdb retains in-frame clones only, with some absent. This sample has tens of thousands of clones; around 94% occur once, and the top ten carry more than 2%. The data were obtained in a study of cytomegalovirus exposure and HLA in healthy donors. This clonotype originated in a woman under 30 in good health and CMV-seronegative. Sequences were obtained from PBMCs.

CDR3 bases: TGTGCCAGCAGTGAATTGGACAGGGTACCTGAAAAACTGTTTTTT. Its translation: CASSELDRVPEKLFF. The chain combines TRBV2 with TRBJ1-4, with 8 bases matching TRBD1. CDR1 SNHLY and CDR2 FYNNEI come from the germline V gene. V lost 2 bases and J lost 7; bases outside the gene matches: 6. This CDR3 spans 15 amino acids.